The following is a T cell receptor (beta chain) sequence with its context. Its antigen remains unidentified. Profiled with immunoSEQ multiplex PCR; TCRdb holds only in-frame clones, not every one. The table lists some 2,100,000 clones, approximately 96% of them singletons. CDR1 is SGDLS, CDR2 YYNGEE, per germline. V shed 2 bases and J 5 bases; nucleotides not matched to a gene: 6. The CDR3 has 15 amino acids. The data were obtained in a study of shared clonotypes between healthy human individuals. Study-level points and caveats: A reduction in generation probabilities was seen for non-shared clonotypes relative to those shared by all four donors.

Sequencing input: naive CD4+ T cells sorted from blood. Subset in this sample: CD45RA+ positively selected. The receptor comes from a man aged 18 to 30 in good health. The chain uses TRBV9 and TRBJ2-3, with 9 nucleotides matching TRBD2. CDR3 coding DNA: TGTGCCAGCAGCGTTTCAGCGGGGGGCCTAGATACGCAGTATTTT. It is translated as CASSVSAGGLDTQYF.